The 6 T cell receptor beta chains given below trace back to one sample, sequenced in a study of T cells in Graves' hyperthyroidism and ophthalmopathy. RNA transcripts gave rise to amplified TCR beta CDR3 regions. Initially, a first-round RT-PCR of the TCR CDR3 employed the HTBI primer set. TCRdb analysed the multiplex PCR reads with MiXCR anew, one entry per CDR3 protein. This sample carries around 570,000 distinct CDR3 sequences, 15% to 20% of them seen once, and the ten largest clones take 40% to 50%. Specimen: blood. The receptor source for this set is a man aged 35 to 55 with Graves' ophthalmopathy.

This clonotype was counted ten times or more. This chain links TRBV12-3 or TRBV12-4 with TRBJ1-1; the D gene is possibly TRBD1 (6 bases). The CDR3 has 14 residues. V shed 7 bases and J shed 5 bases, with 17 bases lying between them. The DNA of the CDR3 is TGTGCCAGCACCCAAAACTCTAGGGGGACTGAAGCTTTCTTT. Its translation is CASTQNSRGTEAFF.

This clonotype turned up a few times. The chain employs TRBV6-1 and TRBJ1-5, with TRBD1 matching 9 bases. CDR1 and CDR2 (germline): MNHNS, SASEGT. This CDR3 has 16 amino acids. V shed 2 bases, J shed 2 bases, and the junction held 4 bases outside the gene matches. The CDR3 loop reads CASSERTGGGNQPQHF. CDR3 DNA sequence: TGTGCCAGCAGTGAACGAACAGGGGGCGGCAATCAGCCCCAGCATTTT.

This clonotype has a handful of counts. The V gene is TRBV20-1, the J gene TRBJ1-2; the match to TRBD1 covers 10 bases. The V and J ends lost 0 bases and 7 bases, in that order; junction bases with no gene match: 8. This CDR3 spans 15 amino acids. Per the germline V gene, CDR1 is DFQATT and CDR2 is SNEGSKA (reference sequence). The CDR3 loop is CSARDQGTGDSGYTF. The CDR3 nucleotides read TGCAGTGCTAGAGATCAGGGGACAGGGGACTCTGGCTACACCTTC.

This clonotype came up many times. The DNA of the CDR3 is TGTGCCAGCAGCCACGGGTGGGGGAACACCGGGGAGCTGTTTTTT. It translates to CASSHGWGNTGELFF. This chain uses TRBV7-2 with TRBJ2-2; D unresolved. Trimming removed 5 bases at V and 1 base at J, with 11 bases between. The CDR3 extends over 15 amino acids. Germline CDR1 SGHTA, CDR2 FQGNSA.

This clonotype turned up a few times. The V call is TRBV12-3 or TRBV12-4, the J call TRBJ1-6; D ambiguous. CDR3 length: 14 residues. V lost 3 bases, J lost 6 bases, and 9 bases lay in between. As DNA, the CDR3 is TGTGCCAGCAGTTTCACAGCCGGTAATTCACCCCTCCACTTT. Its protein product is CASSFTAGNSPLHF.

V and J are TRBV7-8 and TRBJ2-7; 7 nucleotides match TRBD2. Germline V CDR1 and CDR2: SGHVS, FQNEAQ. The CDR3 length is 18 residues. The ends lost 1 base at V and 0 bases at J; junction bases unmatched: 12. In DNA form, the CDR3 reads TGTGCCAGCAGCTTAGGGCCCTTCACTAGCGCAAACTCCTACGAGCAGTACTTC. Protein sequence: CASSLGPFTSANSYEQYF.